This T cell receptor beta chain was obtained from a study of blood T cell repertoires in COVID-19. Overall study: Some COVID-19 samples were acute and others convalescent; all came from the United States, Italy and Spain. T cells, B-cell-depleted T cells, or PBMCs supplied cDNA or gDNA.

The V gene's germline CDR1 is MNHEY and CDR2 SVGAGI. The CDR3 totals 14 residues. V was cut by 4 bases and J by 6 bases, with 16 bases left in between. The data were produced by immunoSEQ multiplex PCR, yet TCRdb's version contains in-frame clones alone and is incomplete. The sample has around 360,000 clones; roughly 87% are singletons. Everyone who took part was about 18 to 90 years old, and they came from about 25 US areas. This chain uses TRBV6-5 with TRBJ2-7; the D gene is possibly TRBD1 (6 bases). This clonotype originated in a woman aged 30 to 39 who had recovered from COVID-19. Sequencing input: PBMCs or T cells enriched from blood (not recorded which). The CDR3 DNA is TGTGCCAGCAGTTCACAGGGTACCTCTTCCGAGCAGTACTTC. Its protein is CASSSQGTSSEQYF.